This passage covers 11 T cell receptor beta chains from one sample sequenced in a study of blood T cell repertoires in COVID-19. This table comes from immunoSEQ multiplex PCR, and its TCRdb copy is limited to in-frame clones, with some not included. The sample includes 200,000 to 250,000 clones, around nine tenths of them seen just once. Sequencing was performed on PBMCs or T cells enriched from blood (not recorded which). The receptors shown here come from a man in his thirties or forties who had recovered from COVID-19.

A single count supports this clone. In nucleotides, the CDR3 is TGCGCCAGCAGCCCCTCTCCACAATATATAACCTATGGCTACACCTTC. Translating gives CASSPSPQYITYGYTF. This chain uses TRBV5-1 with TRBJ1-2; D gene unclear. Germline V CDR1 and CDR2: SGHRS, YFSETQ. Trimming shortened V by 4 bases and J by 4 bases, and 20 bases separated the two germline ends. The CDR3 consists of 16 residues.

The chain employs TRBV6-5 and TRBJ2-5, with D perhaps matching TRBD1 (5 bases). The CDR3 has 12 residues. V was pared by 7 bases and J by 5 bases, with 11 bases between. Germline V lookup: CDR1 MNHEY, CDR2 SVGAGI. The CDR3 loop reads CASTTGWETQYF. The DNA of the CDR3 is TGTGCCAGCACCACAGGTTGGGAGACCCAGTACTTC.

This clone has just a few counts. The chain combines TRBV19 with TRBJ2-7, with a tentative D call TRBD1 (5 bases). Between the trimmed V and J ends, which lost 4 bases and 3 bases, there was a span of 10 bases. The CDR3 is 13 amino acids. Germline-derived CDR1 and CDR2 are LNHDA and SQIVND (reference sequence). The CDR3 is CASSTDSLYEQYF. The CDR3 coding sequence is TGTGCCAGTAGTACCGACAGCCTCTACGAGCAGTACTTC. Based on the CDR3 plus reference TRBV19 and TRBJ2-7, the full variable domain is DGGITQSPKYLFRKEGQNVTLSCEQNLNHDAMYWYRQDPGQGLRLIYYSQIVNDFQKGDIAEGYSVSREKKESFPLTVTSAQKNPTAFYLCASSTDSLYEQYFGPGTRLTVT.

The chain is built from TRBV18 and TRBJ2-1, with TRBD2 matching 11 bases. V gave up 3 bases and J gave up 6 bases; unmatched junction bases: 16. The CDR3 is made up of 19 amino acids. Germline-derived CDR1 and CDR2 are KGHSH and LQKENI. The CDR3 DNA reads TGTGCCAGCTCACCCGATTGGGCTAGCGGGGGGTATCATCTCAATGAGCAGTTCTTC. It is translated as CASSPDWASGGYHLNEQFF.

The chain carries TRBV29-1 and TRBJ1-2; 10 positions agree with TRBD1. The V and J ends lost 7 bases and 0 bases, in that order; junction bases with no gene match: 2. This CDR3 has 13 amino acids. Germline loops: CDR1 SQVTM, CDR2 ANQGSEA. The CDR3 DNA follows: TGCAGCGCGGGGACAGGGGCTAACTATGGCTACACCTTC. As protein: CSAGTGANYGYTF.

The CDR3 region is CAISGEGLTEAFF. In DNA, the CDR3 is TGTGCCATCAGTGGGGAGGGGCTGACTGAAGCTTTCTTT. The J gene is TRBJ1-1, the V gene TRBV10-3; weak D call: TRBD1 (5 bases). Germline CDR1 is ENHRY and CDR2 is SYGVKD. The germline V and J ends were trimmed by 4 bases and 5 bases, with 11 bases remaining between them. This CDR3 has 13 amino acids.

DNA for the CDR3: TGTGCCAGCAGCTTAAGGGCCAGCGGGGGCTACAATGAGCAGTTCTTC. Translated, it gives CASSLRASGGYNEQFF. The rearrangement joins TRBV11-2 to TRBJ2-1; 8 bases are shared with TRBD2. The CDR3 length is 16 residues. CDR1 and CDR2 (germline): SGHAT, FQNNGV. The V segment lost 2 bases and the J segment 3 bases; nucleotides outside the gene matches: 6.

This chain uses TRBV6-4 with TRBJ2-7; the D is unclear. This CDR3 is 17 amino acids long. Trimming left V 7 bases short and J 2 bases short, with 24 bases between. Germline V gene sequence: CDR1 MRHNA, CDR2 SNTAGT. The CDR3: CASKNPYDAELTYEQYF. The CDR3 DNA follows: TGTGCCAGCAAGAATCCTTATGATGCGGAGTTGACCTACGAGCAGTACTTC.

The rearrangement uses TRBV29-1 and TRBJ1-1; 8 bases match TRBD1. The length of the CDR3 is 15 residues. Per the germline V gene, CDR1 is SQVTM and CDR2 is ANQGSEA. V was clipped by 1 base and J by 5 bases; unmatched bases: 9. For the CDR3, the DNA is TGCAGCGTTGAAGCTTGGCAGGGGGCTTTGACTGAAGCTTTCTTT. It specifies CSVEAWQGALTEAFF.

The chain combines TRBV27 with TRBJ1-5; no clear D gene. CDR1 and CDR2 from the germline V gene are MNHEY and SMNVEV (reference sequence). The CDR3 is made up of 14 amino acids. With 6 bases removed from V and 0 bases from J, the gap between germline ends came to 9 bases. The CDR3 DNA follows: TGTGCCAGCAGGGGCATCCATAGCAATCAGCCCCAGCATTTT. It specifies CASRGIHSNQPQHF.

The rearrangement links TRBV24-1 to TRBJ1-2; 7 nucleotides agree with TRBD1. Germline V gives CDR1 KGHDR, CDR2 SFDVKD. The junction had 12 bases not matched to a gene; V was cut back by 5 bases and J by 4 bases. The CDR3 runs 16 residues. DNA for the CDR3: TGTGCCACCAGTGGTACTTGGGACAGTGGAACCTATGGCTACACCTTC. Encoded protein: CATSGTWDSGTYGYTF.